This T cell receptor beta chain was identified in a study of OX40 agonist ivuxolimab in advanced cancers. General study points: The CD4+ and CD8+ T cells in the blood had expanded clonally by week 6 at 0.1 to 3.0 mg/kg.

In germline, CDR1 is MNHNS, CDR2 SASEGT. The CDR3 has 15 amino acids. V lost 7 bases to trimming and J lost 4 bases; unmatched junction nucleotides: 8. Repertoires were generated with immunoSEQ multiplex PCR, while TCRdb's copy carries only in-frame clones and drops some. The table records some 28,000 clones, approximately 86% of them present only once. On this clone itself: Its target is unknown.

The rearrangement uses TRBV6-1 and TRBJ2-1, with 9 nucleotides matching TRBD2. The source was CD4+ or CD8+ T cells sorted from blood, collected in a trial of the OX40 agonist ivuxolimab. The clonotype comes from an adult with an advanced solid tumor such as melanoma, head and neck, liver or kidney cancer. The CDR3, as DNA: TGTGCCAGCACCGGAGCGGGGGGAATGTACAATGAGCAGTTCTTC. Protein: CASTGAGGMYNEQFF.